This T cell receptor beta chain was found in a study of T-cell reconstitution after alpha-beta-depleted transplantation in children. This CDR3 has 13 residues. Germline V gene data show CDR1 as SQVTM and CDR2 as ANQGSEA. The V gene lost 7 bases and the J gene lost 4 bases, with 17 bases spanning the gap. This clonotype was recorded at least ten times. Researchers prepared the TCRbeta library using unique molecular identifiers, the study reports. TCRdb re-derived calls from the PCR reads in MiXCR, one entry per CDR3 protein. Of about 240,000 distinct CDR3 sequences in the sample, about 26% were seen once.

V gene TRBV29-1 combines with J gene TRBJ2-7; no firm D call. The sequence came from a girl aged 2 to 10 with Fanconi anemia, due to receive a stem cell transplant. The source material was PBMCs, sampled before TCRalphabeta/CD19-depleted stem cell transplant. The CDR3 region is CSAGGGERYEQYF. For the CDR3, the DNA is TGCAGCGCCGGTGGCGGAGAAAGGTACGAGCAGTACTTC.